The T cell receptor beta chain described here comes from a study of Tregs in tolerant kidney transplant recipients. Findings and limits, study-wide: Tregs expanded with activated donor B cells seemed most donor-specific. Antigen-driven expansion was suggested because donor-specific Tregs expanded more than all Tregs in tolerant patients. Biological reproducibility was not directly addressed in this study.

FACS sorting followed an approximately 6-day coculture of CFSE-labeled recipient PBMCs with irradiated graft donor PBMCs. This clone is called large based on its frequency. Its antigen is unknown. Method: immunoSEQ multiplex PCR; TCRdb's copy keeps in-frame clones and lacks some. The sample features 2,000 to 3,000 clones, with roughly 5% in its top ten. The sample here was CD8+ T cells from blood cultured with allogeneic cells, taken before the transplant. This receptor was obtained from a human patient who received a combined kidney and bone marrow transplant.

The CDR3 protein is CATGTSASEGTDTQYF. Incomplete CDR3 DNA: TGTGCCACCGGGACTAGCGCCTCAGAGGGGACAGATACG. V and J are TRBV2 and TRBJ2-3; 10 positions agree with TRBD2. The read ends 3 residues early relative to the CDR3; the germline J gene fills the gap. The CDR3 covers 16 residues. The junction had 13 bases not matched to a gene; V was cut back by 10 bases and J by 3 bases. The germline gives CDR1 SNHLY, CDR2 FYNNEI.